A selection of T cell receptor beta chains follows, all from one sample in a study of vaccination and CD4 T cells after COVID-19. TCRdb fed the PCR reads into MiXCR, producing one record per CDR3 protein. The sample records about 23,000 distinct CDR3 sequences, approximately 67% being singletons. Which antigens these TCRs recognize remains unknown. The sequencing here drew on CD4+ T cells from blood, cultured in vitro, taken after SARS-CoV-2 vaccination. The source is a human donor who received a COVID-19 vaccine. Both conserved end residues are part of each CDR3. D genes are given only for firm matches. Only part of the rows carry a size: once, few, many, or a class if the clone is expanded.

>TRBD2|NA|TRBJ2-3|TRBV20-1
TGCAGTGCTAGACTAGCGGGGGCATCAGATACGCAGTATTTT
CSARLAGASDTQYF
>NA|NA|TRBJ1-5|TRBV6-1
TGTGCCAGCAGTGAAGCGCAGGCAGGGCGATTTTATAGCAATCAGCCCCAGCATTTT
CASSEAQAGRFYSNQPQHF
>NA|NA|TRBJ2-7|TRBV20-1
TGCAGTGCTAGTTCACAGGGGAGGTGGTACGAGCAGTACTTC
CSASSQGRWYEQYF
>NA|few|TRBJ1-1|TRBV6-1
TGTGCCAGCAGTGAGGTAGTGGGGCCGAACACTGAAGCTTTCTTT
CASSEVVGPNTEAFF
>TRBD2|NA|TRBJ2-7|TRBV30
TGTGCCCGGGGGGGCACCTCCTACGAGCAGTACTTC
CARGGTSYEQYF
>TRBD1|few|TRBJ1-5|TRBV24-1
TGTGCCACCAGTGAGGGGGGACAGTGGAATCAGCCCCAGCATTTT
CATSEGGQWNQPQHF
>NA|NA|TRBJ1-2|TRBV4-2
TGTGCCAGCAGCCAAGATCCTGGCCCTAACTATGGCTACACCTTC
CASSQDPGPNYGYTF
>TRBD1|few|TRBJ2-5|TRBV7-9
TGTGCCAGCAGCCAGACAGGGGGTGGGCAAGAGACCCAGTACTTC
CASSQTGGGQETQYF
>NA|NA|TRBJ2-3|TRBV20-1
TGCAGTGCTAGACCTACACTGCGATTGGCAGATACGCAGTATTTT
CSARPTLRLADTQYF
>NA|NA|TRBJ1-2|TRBV30
TGTGCCTGCGGGGGGGCGGGAGTGTATGGCTACACCTTC
CACGGAGVYGYTF
>NA|NA|TRBJ1-2|TRBV6-1
TGTGCCAGCCTACAAGTACGGGAGGGGGGCTACACCTTC
CASLQVREGGYTF
>NA|NA|TRBJ2-2|TRBV19
TGTGCCAGTAGTATCCGAGGGTACACCGGGGAGCTGTTTTTT
CASSIRGYTGELFF
>TRBD1|NA|TRBJ1-2|TRBV19
TGTGCCAGTAGTATTCAGAAGACAGGGGTAGGCTACACCTTC
CASSIQKTGVGYTF
>NA|once|TRBJ2-5|TRBV27
TGTGCCAGCAGTCCGAACTCTCAGGGGTGGCGGGAGACCCAGTACTTC
CASSPNSQGWRETQYF
>NA|NA|TRBJ1-2|TRBV6-5
TGTGCCAGCAGTTTCGGCTTGTGGTATGGCTACACCTTC
CASSFGLWYGYTF
>NA|NA|TRBJ1-2|TRBV20-1
TGCAGTGCTAGAGTGGGCTCGCGGGACTATGGCTACACCTTC
CSARVGSRDYGYTF
>TRBD2|once|TRBJ2-3|TRBV4-1
TGCGCCAGCAGCCAGGATGGGTCAGCGGGGGGCCCCAAGCGGGCAGATACGCAGTATTTT
CASSQDGSAGGPKRADTQYF
>TRBD1|few|TRBJ1-5|TRBV24-1
TGTGCCACCAGTGACCGGACAGGGGGCGATCAGCCCCAGCATTTT
CATSDRTGGDQPQHF
>NA|NA|TRBJ1-1|TRBV29-1
TGCAGCGTTGAACTGGGGGTGAACACTGAAGCTTTCTTT
CSVELGVNTEAFF
>NA|NA|TRBJ2-7|TRBV7-2
TGTGCCAGCAGCTTAGAGGGCCTCCTGGGCGAGCAGTACTTC
CASSLEGLLGEQYF
>NA|NA|TRBJ2-3|TRBV6-4
TGTGCCAGCAGTGACTCACTAGACTTGACAGATACGCAGTATTTT
CASSDSLDLTDTQYF
>TRBD1|few|TRBJ1-2|TRBV20-1
TGCAGTGCTAGGTCACCGGGACAGGGGGTAGGCTATGGCTACACCTTC
CSARSPGQGVGYGYTF
>NA|NA|TRBJ2-3|TRBV20-1
TGCAGTGCTAGAGTCATCCAAACAGATACGCAGTATTTT
CSARVIQTDTQYF
>NA|NA|TRBJ1-1|TRBV25-1
TGTGCCAGCAGTGAACGGCGTCCCGGATGCACTGAAGCTTTCTTT
CASSERRPGCTEAFF
>NA|NA|TRBJ1-2|TRBV6-1
TGTGCCAGCCTCATGACGGGGCAGGGGACCTATGGCTACACCTTC
CASLMTGQGTYGYTF
>NA|NA|TRBJ1-5|TRBV7-2
TGTGCCAGCAGCTTAGAGCAGGGGTGGCCCCAGCATTTT
CASSLEQGWPQHF
>NA|NA|TRBJ2-2|TRBV5-1
TGCGCCAGCCGTTCACAGGGTTCTTTGAACACCGGGGAGCTGTTTTTT
CASRSQGSLNTGELFF
>NA|NA|TRBJ2-3|TRBV20-1
TGCAGTGCTGGGGACTCAAGAGAGGGGGGCACAGATACGCAGTATTTT
CSAGDSREGGTDTQYF
>NA|once|TRBJ1-5|TRBV30
TGTGCCTGGAGTAAGGGGGGGAATCAGCCCCAGCATTTT
CAWSKGGNQPQHF
>TRBD1|once|TRBJ1-2|TRBV5-1
TGCGCCAGCAGCTTGGCAGGGGGCGGTGGCTACACCTTC
CASSLAGGGGYTF
>NA|NA|TRBJ1-1|TRBV15
TGTGCCACCAGCAGAGAGACCCGGACAGACCCGAACACTGAAGCTTTCTTT
CATSRETRTDPNTEAFF
>TRBD1|NA|TRBJ1-5|TRBV7-8
TGTGCCAGCAGCCAGGACAGGGTTTATGAGCCCCAGCATTTT
CASSQDRVYEPQHF
>TRBD1|NA|TRBJ1-1|TRBV6-1
TGTGCCAGCACTACCTACAGGGGACCGAACACTGAAGCTTTCTTT
CASTTYRGPNTEAFF
>NA|NA|TRBJ2-3|TRBV12-3/TRBV12-4
TGTGCCAGCAGTTTTGAGGAAGGGACGCAGTATTTT
CASSFEEGTQYF
>TRBD2|NA|TRBJ2-3|TRBV28
TGTGCCAGCAGTTCTACCCGTAGCGGGGGGGCCACAGATACGCAGTATTTT
CASSSTRSGGATDTQYF
>TRBD1|NA|TRBJ1-2|TRBV7-2
TGTGCCAGCAGGACAACCCAGGGGGGCTATGGCTACACCTTC
CASRTTQGGYGYTF
>NA|NA|TRBJ1-1|TRBV12-3/TRBV12-4
TGTGCCAGCAGTTTTGCAGAGAACACTGAAGCTTTCTTT
CASSFAENTEAFF
>NA|NA|TRBJ1-5|TRBV21-1
TGTGCCAGCGTGCCCGTGCGGCCCCAGCATTTT
CASVPVRPQHF
>NA|NA|TRBJ1-1|TRBV19
TGTGCCAGTAGTAGGGCTTATCCTCCGAACACTGAAGCTTTCTTT
CASSRAYPPNTEAFF
>NA|NA|TRBJ2-5|TRBV7-6
TGTGCCAGCAGTGGGGTCGGTGGCGAGACCCAGTACTTC
CASSGVGGETQYF
>NA|NA|TRBJ2-2|TRBV27
TGTGCCAGCAGGTCGGGACTCACGAACACCGGGGAGCTGTTTTTT
CASRSGLTNTGELFF
>NA|NA|TRBJ2-1|TRBV7-6
TGTGCCAGCAGCCGAGTCGACAATGAGCAGTTCTTC
CASSRVDNEQFF
>NA|NA|TRBJ2-7|TRBV7-6
TGTGCCAGCAGCACTGTTACAGGGAGCGTTACTTACGAGCAGTACTTC
CASSTVTGSVTYEQYF
>TRBD1|NA|TRBJ1-5|TRBV30
TGTGCCTGGAGTGGCGGACAGGCCAATCAGCCCCAGCATTTT
CAWSGGQANQPQHF
>TRBD1|NA|TRBJ2-1|TRBV11-3
TGTGCCAGCAGCCCAGGGACAGACGAATACAATGAGCAGTTCTTC
CASSPGTDEYNEQFF
>NA|NA|TRBJ1-1|TRBV7-8
TGTGCCAGCAGCTCAACAAGATACACTGAAGCTTTCTTT
CASSSTRYTEAFF
>TRBD2|few|TRBJ2-1|TRBV6-2/TRBV6-3
TGTGCCAGCAGTTCGCTAGCGGGGGGACCTTACAATGAGCAGTTCTTC
CASSSLAGGPYNEQFF
>NA|NA|TRBJ1-1|TRBV13
TGTGCCAGCAGCTTAGGGAGCCCGGATGAAGCTTTCTTT
CASSLGSPDEAFF
>NA|NA|TRBJ2-1|TRBV20-1
TGCAGTGTTTCCAGACAGCCTACTGGTGAGCAGTTCTTC
CSVSRQPTGEQFF
>NA|NA|TRBJ2-7|TRBV20-1
TGCAGTGCCACACCCCATGGGCGGAGCTCCTACGAGCAGTACTTC
CSATPHGRSSYEQYF
>NA|NA|TRBJ2-5|TRBV7-8
TGTGCCAGCAGCTTAAGCCGCCAAGAGACCCAGTACTTC
CASSLSRQETQYF
>TRBD1|few|TRBJ1-2|TRBV12-3/TRBV12-4
TGTGCCAGCACCAGGGGACAGGGCTATGGCTACACCTTC
CASTRGQGYGYTF
>NA|NA|TRBJ2-5|TRBV20-1
TGCAGTGCTTTACGAGGGGGGGGCGTGAAAGAGACCCAGTACTTC
CSALRGGGVKETQYF
>TRBD2|few|TRBJ2-5|TRBV7-2
TGTGCCAGCAGCTTAGGAGGGACTAGCGGGGGTAGCCGGAGGTCGGAGACCCAGTACTTC
CASSLGGTSGGSRRSETQYF
>NA|NA|TRBJ1-5|TRBV4-2
TGTGCCAGCAGCCAAGATTCCGGGGATACCGGTAGCAATCAGCCCCAGCATTTT
CASSQDSGDTGSNQPQHF
>NA|NA|TRBJ2-6|TRBV7-3
TGTGCCAGCAGCTTAGGGGGGCCTGGGGCCAACGTCCTGACTTTC
CASSLGGPGANVLTF
>NA|NA|TRBJ2-3|TRBV2
TGTGCCAGCAGTGCTGCCCCGTTTACCACAGATACGCAGTATTTT
CASSAAPFTTDTQYF
>TRBD1|NA|TRBJ1-1|TRBV24-1
TGTGCCACCAGTGATTCCTTCAGGGGGACTGAAGCTTTCTTT
CATSDSFRGTEAFF
>TRBD1|NA|TRBJ1-2|TRBV6-1
TGTGCCAGCAGTGATGGGACAGGGGGATATGGCTACACCTTC
CASSDGTGGYGYTF
>TRBD1|once|TRBJ2-2|TRBV24-1
TGTGCCACCAGTGATCCCACGACAGGGTTGGACACCGGGGAGCTGTTTTTT
CATSDPTTGLDTGELFF